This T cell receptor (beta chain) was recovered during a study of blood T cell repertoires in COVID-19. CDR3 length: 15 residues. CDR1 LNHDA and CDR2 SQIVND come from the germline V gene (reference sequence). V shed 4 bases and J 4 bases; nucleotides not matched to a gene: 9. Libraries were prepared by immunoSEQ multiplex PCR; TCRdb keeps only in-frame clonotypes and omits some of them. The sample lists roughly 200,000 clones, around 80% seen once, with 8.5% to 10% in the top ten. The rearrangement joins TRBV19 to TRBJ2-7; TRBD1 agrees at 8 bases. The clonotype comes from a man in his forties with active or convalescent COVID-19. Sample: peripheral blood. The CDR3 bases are TGTGCCAGTAGTACCGAGGGCAGGGGGCTTTACGAGCAGTACTTC. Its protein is CASSTEGRGLYEQYF.